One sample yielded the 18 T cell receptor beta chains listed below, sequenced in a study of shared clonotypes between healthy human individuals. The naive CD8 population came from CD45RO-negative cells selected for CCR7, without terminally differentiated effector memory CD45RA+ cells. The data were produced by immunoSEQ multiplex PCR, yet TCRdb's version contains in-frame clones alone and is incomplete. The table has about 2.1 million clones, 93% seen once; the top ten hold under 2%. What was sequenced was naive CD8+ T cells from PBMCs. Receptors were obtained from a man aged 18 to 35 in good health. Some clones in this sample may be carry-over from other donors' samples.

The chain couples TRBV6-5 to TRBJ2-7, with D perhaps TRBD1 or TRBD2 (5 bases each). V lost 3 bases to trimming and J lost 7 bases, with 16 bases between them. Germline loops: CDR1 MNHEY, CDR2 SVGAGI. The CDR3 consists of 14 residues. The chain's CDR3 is CASSYGSGPLEQYF. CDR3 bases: TGTGCCAGCAGTTATGGCTCGGGACCCCTAGAGCAGTACTTC.

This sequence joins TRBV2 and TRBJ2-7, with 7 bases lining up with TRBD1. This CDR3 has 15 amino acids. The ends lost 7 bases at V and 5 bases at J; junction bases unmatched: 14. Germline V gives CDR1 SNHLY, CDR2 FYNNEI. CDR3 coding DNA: TGTGCCAGCACGGTCCGGGACAGTTTGGGAGACGAGCAGTACTTC. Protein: CASTVRDSLGDEQYF.

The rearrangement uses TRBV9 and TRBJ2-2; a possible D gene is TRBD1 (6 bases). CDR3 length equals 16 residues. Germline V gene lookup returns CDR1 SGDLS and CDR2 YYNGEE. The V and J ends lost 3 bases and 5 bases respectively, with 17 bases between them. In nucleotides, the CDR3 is TGTGCCAGCAGCGCCTATACCGGGACAAATACCGGGGAGCTGTTTTTT. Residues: CASSAYTGTNTGELFF.

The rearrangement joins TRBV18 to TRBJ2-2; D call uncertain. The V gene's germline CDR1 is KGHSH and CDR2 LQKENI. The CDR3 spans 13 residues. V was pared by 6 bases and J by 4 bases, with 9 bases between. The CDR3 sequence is CASSDESTGELFF. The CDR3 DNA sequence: TGTGCCAGCTCGGATGAGAGCACCGGGGAGCTGTTTTTT.

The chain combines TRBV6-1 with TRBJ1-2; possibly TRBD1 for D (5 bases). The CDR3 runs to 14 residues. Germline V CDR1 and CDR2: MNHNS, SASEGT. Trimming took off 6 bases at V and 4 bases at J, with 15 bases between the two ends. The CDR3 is CASRHRSQFYGYTF. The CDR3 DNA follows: TGTGCCAGCAGACACAGGTCCCAATTCTATGGCTACACCTTC.

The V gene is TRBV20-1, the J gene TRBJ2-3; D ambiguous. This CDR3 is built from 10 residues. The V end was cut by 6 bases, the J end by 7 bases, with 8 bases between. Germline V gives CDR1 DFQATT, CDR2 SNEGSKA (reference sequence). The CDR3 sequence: CSAPLYTQYF. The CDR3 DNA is TGCAGTGCGCCGCTTTATACGCAGTATTTT.

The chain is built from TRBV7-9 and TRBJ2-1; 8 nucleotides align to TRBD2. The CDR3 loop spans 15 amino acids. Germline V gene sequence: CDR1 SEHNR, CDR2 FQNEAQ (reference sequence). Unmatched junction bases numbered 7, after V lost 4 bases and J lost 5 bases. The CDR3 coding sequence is TGTGCCAGCAGCTCCCCCTACGGGAGGGACAATGAGCAGTTCTTC. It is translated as CASSSPYGRDNEQFF. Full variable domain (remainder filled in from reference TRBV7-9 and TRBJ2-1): DTGVSQNPRHKITKRGQNVTFRCDPISEHNRLYWYRQTLGQGPEFLTYFQNEAQLEKSRLLSDRFSAERPKGSFSTLEIQRTEQGDSAMYLCASSSPYGRDNEQFFGPGTRLTVL.

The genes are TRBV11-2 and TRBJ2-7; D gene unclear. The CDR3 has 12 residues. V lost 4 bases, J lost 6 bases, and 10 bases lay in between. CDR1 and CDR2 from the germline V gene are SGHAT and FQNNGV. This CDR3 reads CASSSSQSEQYF. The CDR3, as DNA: TGTGCCAGCAGCTCCTCTCAATCCGAGCAGTACTTC.

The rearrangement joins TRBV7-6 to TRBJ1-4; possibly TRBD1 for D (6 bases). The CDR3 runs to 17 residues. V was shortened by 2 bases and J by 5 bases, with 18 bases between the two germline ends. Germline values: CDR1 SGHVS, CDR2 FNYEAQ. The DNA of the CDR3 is TGTGCCAGCAGCTTAAGGGTGGGGGGCGCCGCGAATGAAAAACTGTTTTTT. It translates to CASSLRVGGAANEKLFF. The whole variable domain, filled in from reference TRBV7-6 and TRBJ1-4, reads GAGVSQSPRYKVTKRGQDVALRCDPISGHVSLYWYRQALGQGPEFLTYFNYEAQQDKSGLPNDRFSAERPEGSISTLTIQRTEQRDSAMYRCASSLRVGGAANEKLFFGSGTQLSVL.

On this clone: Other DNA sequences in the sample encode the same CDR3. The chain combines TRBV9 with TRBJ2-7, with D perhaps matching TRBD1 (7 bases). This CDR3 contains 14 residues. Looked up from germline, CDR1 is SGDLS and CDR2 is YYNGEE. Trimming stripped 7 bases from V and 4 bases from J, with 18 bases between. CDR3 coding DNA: TGTGCCAGCTCCCCGGGGGCAGGGGGGTACGAGCAGTACTTC. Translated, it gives CASSPGAGGYEQYF.

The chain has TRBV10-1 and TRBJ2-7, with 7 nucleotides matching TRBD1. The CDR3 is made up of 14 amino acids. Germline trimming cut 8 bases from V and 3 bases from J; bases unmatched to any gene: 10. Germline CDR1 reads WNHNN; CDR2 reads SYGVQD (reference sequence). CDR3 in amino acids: CASAPAGTVYEQYF. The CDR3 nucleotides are TGCGCCAGCGCACCCGCCGGGACAGTCTACGAGCAGTACTTC.

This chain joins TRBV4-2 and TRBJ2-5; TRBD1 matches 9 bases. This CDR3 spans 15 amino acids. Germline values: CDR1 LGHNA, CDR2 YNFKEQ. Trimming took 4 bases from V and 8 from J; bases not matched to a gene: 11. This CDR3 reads CASSPGQGGIETQYF. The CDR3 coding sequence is TGTGCCAGCAGCCCGGGACAGGGTGGGATTGAAACCCAGTACTTC.

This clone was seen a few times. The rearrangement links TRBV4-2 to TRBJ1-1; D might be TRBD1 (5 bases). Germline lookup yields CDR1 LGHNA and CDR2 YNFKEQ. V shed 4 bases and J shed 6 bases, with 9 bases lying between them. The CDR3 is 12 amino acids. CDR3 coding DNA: TGTGCCAGCAGCCCCAGGGTCCCTGAAGCTTTCTTT. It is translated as CASSPRVPEAFF.

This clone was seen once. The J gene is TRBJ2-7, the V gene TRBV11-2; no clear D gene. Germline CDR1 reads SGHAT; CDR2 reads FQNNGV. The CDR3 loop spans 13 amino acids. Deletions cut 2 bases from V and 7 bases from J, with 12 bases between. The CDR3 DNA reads TGTGCCAGCAGCTTAACATCTCCCGGGGAGCAGTACTTC. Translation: CASSLTSPGEQYF. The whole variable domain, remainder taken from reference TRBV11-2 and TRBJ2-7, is EAGVAQSPRYKIIEKRQSVAFWCNPISGHATLYWYQQILGQGPKLLIQFQNNGVVDDSQLPKDRFSAERLKGVDSTLKIQPAKLEDSAVYLCASSLTSPGEQYFGPGTRLTVT.

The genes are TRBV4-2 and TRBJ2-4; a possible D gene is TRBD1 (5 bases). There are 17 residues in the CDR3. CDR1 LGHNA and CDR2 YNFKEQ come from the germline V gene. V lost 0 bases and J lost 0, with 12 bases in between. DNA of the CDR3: TGTGCCAGCAGCCAAGATTGGGGCCGTGTAGCCAAAAACATTCAGTACTTC. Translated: CASSQDWGRVAKNIQYF.

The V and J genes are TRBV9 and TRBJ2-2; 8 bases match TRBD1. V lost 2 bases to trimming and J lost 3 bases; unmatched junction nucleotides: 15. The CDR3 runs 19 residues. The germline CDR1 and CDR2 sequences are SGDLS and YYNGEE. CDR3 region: CASSVRQGSTGWDTGELFF. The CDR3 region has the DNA TGTGCCAGCAGCGTTCGACAGGGGAGTACAGGATGGGACACCGGGGAGCTGTTTTTT.

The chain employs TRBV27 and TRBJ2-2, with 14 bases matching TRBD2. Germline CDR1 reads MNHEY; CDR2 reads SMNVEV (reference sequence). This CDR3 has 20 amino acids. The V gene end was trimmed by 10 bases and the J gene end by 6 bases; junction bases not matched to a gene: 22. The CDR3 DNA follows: TGTGCCACCAAAACGGACCGACTAGCGGGAGGGCCTGTTTCAGCCGGGGAGCTGTTTTTT. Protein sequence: CATKTDRLAGGPVSAGELFF.

CDR3 region: CASSSRGAAQQETQYF. The CDR3 DNA reads TGTGCCAGCAGTTCCCGCGGCGCCGCCCAACAAGAGACCCAGTACTTC. The rearrangement uses TRBV27 and TRBJ2-5, with D unresolved. CDR1 is MNHEY and CDR2 is SMNVEV in the germline V gene (reference sequence). Trimming took off 4 bases at V and 2 bases at J, with 17 bases between the two ends. The CDR3 consists of 16 residues.